Included here is one TCR beta chain sequence, with context. This clonotype was seen ten or more times. Its target antigen remains unknown. The record has no base qualities; no much larger clone is one base away. In the ophthalmopathy patients, disease was moderately to severely active, with a Clinical Activity Score of 3 or more, a NOSPECS grade of 4 or more, and a duration of less than 3 months. Any patient with an uncontrolled infection, another autoimmune disease, pregnancy or lactation was excluded. Diagnoses were based on clinical symptoms, serum thyroxine and TRAb, thyroid ultrasound and orbital computed tomography. Ficoll-Paque density gradient centrifugation was used to isolate PBMCs from approximately 10 ml of fresh peripheral blood. Trizol reagent was used to extract total RNA, and RNA quality was then checked on an Agilent 2100 Bioanalyzer. The sample is drawn from a study of T cells in Graves' hyperthyroidism and ophthalmopathy (dated by TCRdb to about 2019). A note on the overall study: Peripheral blood samples were taken at the time of initial diagnosis, prior to any treatment. TCR V-J signatures able to tell the groups apart were searched for in a discovery cohort of around 95 patients, of whom roughly 42 had Graves' ophthalmopathy and about 60 had stable Graves' hyperthyroidism. Prospective prediction of ophthalmopathy was tested in an independent validation cohort consisting of 18 to 20 hyperthyroidism patients and more than 15 patients who later progressed to ophthalmopathy. The 75 to 100 discovery patients were divided at random into training and test sets in a 7:3 ratio. In addition, the study compared T-cell repertoires in thyroid tissue and in blood from five or six Graves' hyperthyroidism patients. After sampling, hyperthyroidism patients received methimazole starting at 30 mg daily, and ophthalmopathy patients received high-dose intravenous methylprednisolone. The paper reports TCR Vbeta CDR3 sequencing of 135 peripheral blood samples: 40 or so ophthalmopathy, fewer than 80 hyperthyroidism and around 17 progressor patients.

The TCR beta CDR3 regions were amplified from the RNA transcripts. A first-round RT-PCR of the TCR CDR3 used the HTBI primer set with the Qiagen OneStep RT-PCR kit. Libraries were constructed in a second round of multiplex PCR, after which size selection and purification were carried out. The libraries were sequenced on an Illumina HiSeq2000 using paired-end 100 bp reads. The study's own analysis went as follows. SOAPnuke was used to process the raw data, with reads discarded if the reads contained adapters or uncalled bases, had a mean Phred below 15, or lacked an exact constant-primer or identifier match. COPE v1.2.5 was used to merge the high-quality paired reads, and each unique nucleotide sequence was defined as a clonotype. MiTCR v1.1 was used to align the clonotypes against IMGT TRBV, TRBD and TRBJ reference segments. Only V-J combinations with frequency above 0.0001, covering 99.2% of repertoires, were analysed. The TCS score was defined as the ratio of F50 (clonal expansion) to E x V (chaos), calculated using BLOSUM62-based TCRdist between CDR3 peptides within each V-J. Welch's t-statistics and random forest reduced fewer than 600 V-J features to 10 to 15, which were used in a naive Bayes classifier (R e1071). TCRdb handled the public reads itself, with Q25 trimming in fastp and clone calling in MiXCR, and kept productive beta chains. CDR3 protein sequences are deduplicated, and each keeps its most common genes and DNA. In this record, the V and J calls reflect TCRdb's handling and not the investigators' own analysis. In all, the sample holds about 590,000 distinct CDR3 sequences, and around 14% of those were seen once. The ten largest clones capture roughly 7.1% of the sample.

Cut back by 0 bases and 0 bases, the V and J ends lie 12 bases apart. The CDR3 sequence holds 17 residues, the cysteine and phenylalanine included. Of the read, only the CDR3 DNA is kept; its 51 bases are in frame from base 1. From the germline V gene (reference sequence), CDR1 is LGHDT and CDR2 is YNNKEL. Overall study outcomes, separate from this receptor: Most expanded thyroid clonotypes (frequency above 0.001) were also found in blood, which suggests that blood repertoires may mirror thyroid immune responses. No statistical method was used to fix the sample size in advance, and group allocation was not hidden from the investigators. In validation, progression to ophthalmopathy was predicted by the model with roughly 71% sensitivity and just over 72% specificity, a median of roughly six months before onset. A 13 V-J signature model separated ophthalmopathy from stable hyperthyroidism, with 87.88% sensitivity and around 84% specificity in cross-validation and 80%/75% in testing.

This clonotype was obtained from a woman aged 18-29 years with Graves' ophthalmopathy. Specimen: blood. The chain is assembled from TRBV3-1 and TRBJ2-1, with the D gene not confidently named. Read as DNA, the sequence is TGTGCCAGCAGCCAAGATCGGGCAGGTAGCTCCTACAATGAGCAGTTCTTC. This gives the protein CASSQDRAGSSYNEQFF.